Shown below are 23 T cell receptor beta chains from a single sample sequenced in a study of blood T cells in healthy people across ages. The authors ran a second PCR of about 6 to 11 cycles using a sample-barcoded 5' primer and a J-beta primer mix. TCRdb analysed the 5' RACE reads with MiXCR anew, one entry per CDR3 protein. The sample contains approximately 350,000 distinct CDR3 sequences, about 52% of which appear only once. The sequencing input was blood. The source is a man aged 60 to 75 in good health.

Notes on this clonotype: The missing conserved phenylalanine or tryptophan at the end of this CDR3 makes a read error likely. The DNA is left out, because the CDR3 cannot be placed on it with certainty; the CDR3 is given as TCRdb lists it. V usage is TRBV7-2 and J usage is TRBJ2-1. CDR1 is SGHTA and CDR2 is FQGNSA in the germline V gene. Including both end residues, the CDR3 is 11 amino acids long. The CDR3 sequence is CASSLAGSKGI.

Comments on this clonotype: An end of the junction does not agree with germline; a read error may underlie this. The V call is TRBV20-1, the J call TRBJ1-5; TRBD1 might be the D (5 bases). This CDR3 contains 13 residues. Germline V lookup: CDR1 DFQATT, CDR2 SNEGSKA (reference sequence). CDR3 bases: TGCAGTACTAGGACGGGGGTCGATCAGCCCCAGCATTTT. Translated, it gives CSTRTGVDQPQHF.

CDR3 residues: CSTGIAGAAHGADTQYF. In nucleotides, the CDR3 is TGCAGTACTGGAATAGCCGGGGCGGCGCACGGTGCAGATACGCAGTATTTT. V is TRBV20-1 and J is TRBJ2-3; D might be TRBD1 or TRBD2, each matching 5 bases. The CDR3 is made up of 17 amino acids. The V end lost 8 bases, the J end lost 4 bases, and 28 bases lay between the germline ends. Germline CDR1 reads DFQATT; CDR2 reads SNEGSKA (reference sequence).

This rearrangement joins TRBV6-6 to TRBJ2-3, with D uncertain. Trimming pared 4 bases from V and 9 bases from J, leaving 20 bases between. This CDR3 comprises 15 residues. Germline V CDR1 and CDR2: MNHNY, SVGAGI (reference sequence). The CDR3, as DNA: TGTGCCAGCAGTTCCCCGATCCTGGCCGCCGGGACGCAGTATTTT. It specifies CASSSPILAAGTQYF.

The genes are TRBV7-2 and TRBJ2-7, with no clear D. This CDR3 contains 15 residues. CDR1 SGHTA and CDR2 FQGNSA come from the germline V gene. The CDR3 DNA reads TGTGTCGGCAGCCCCCTTGTGAGTCTTCCCCTGGAGCAGTACTTC. Protein: CVGSPLVSLPLEQYF.

The chain couples TRBV18 to TRBJ1-2, with TRBD1 matching 8 bases. This CDR3 region has 15 residues. Germline assignment: CDR1 KGHSH and CDR2 LQKENI. With V trimmed by 2 bases and J by 7 bases, 9 bases remained unmatched. The CDR3 DNA sequence: TGTGCCAGCTCACCAGATCAGGGGGCGAAGGTTGGCTACACCTTC. It is translated as CASSPDQGAKVGYTF.

This chain connects TRBV6-5 to TRBJ2-3; 8 positions agree with TRBD2. Germline V CDR1 and CDR2: MNHEY, SVGAGI. Trimming removed 6 bases from V and 0 bases from J; junction bases left unmatched: 5. The length of the CDR3 is 15 residues. CDR3: CASSVSGVSTDTQYF. In DNA, the CDR3 is TGTGCCAGCAGCGTTAGCGGGGTGAGCACAGATACGCAGTATTTT.

The J gene is TRBJ2-7, the V gene TRBV6-5; TRBD2 matches at 10 bases. V trimming: 2 bases; J trimming: 5 bases; junction bases outside the gene matches: 12. The CDR3 runs to 17 residues. Germline assignment: CDR1 MNHEY and CDR2 SVGAGI. CDR3 in DNA: TGTGCCAGCAGTTACGGCGCTAGCGGGAGTAGCGGACACGAGCAGTACTTC. This encodes CASSYGASGSSGHEQYF.

The chain has TRBV11-1 and TRBJ2-1; TRBD2 is a possible D gene (5 bases). The germline CDR1 and CDR2 sequences are SGHAT and FQDESV (reference sequence). This CDR3 is 16 amino acids long. Trimming stripped 6 bases from V and 5 bases from J, with 20 bases between. Here the CDR3 DNA reads TGTGCCAGCAGTCCCGAGGAGGCAGAAAACAACAATGAGCAGTTCTTC. Its translation is CASSPEEAENNNEQFF.

The gene calls are TRBV6-2 or TRBV6-3 and TRBJ1-1; the match to TRBD1 covers 8 bases. Germline V gives CDR1 MNHEY, CDR2 SVGEGT. The junction had 11 bases not matched to a gene; V was cut back by 6 bases and J by 8 bases. CDR3 length: 14 residues. CDR3 amino acids: CASSNVPGQGEAFF. Here the CDR3 DNA reads TGTGCCAGCAGCAACGTGCCCGGACAGGGAGAAGCTTTCTTT.

V and J are TRBV2 and TRBJ2-1, with 10 bases identical to TRBD2. The CDR3 length is 17 residues. Germline V CDR1 and CDR2: SNHLY, FYNNEI. J was trimmed by 8 bases and V by 0 bases; bases with no gene match: 10. CDR3 loop: CASSEARSGGASYEQFF. CDR3 sequence (DNA): TGTGCCAGCAGTGAAGCGCGGAGCGGGGGGGCCTCCTATGAGCAGTTCTTC.

The rearrangement uses TRBV5-6 and TRBJ1-2, with D tentatively TRBD1 (5 bases). With 4 bases removed from V and 6 bases from J, the gap between germline ends came to 10 bases. Germline values: CDR1 SGHDT, CDR2 YYEEEE. The CDR3 contains 12 residues. CDR3 residues: CASSLGRDGYTF. The CDR3 DNA reads as TGTGCCAGCAGCCTAGGCAGGGATGGCTACACCTTC.

The chain couples TRBV6-5 to TRBJ2-1; no reliable D call. The ends were cut back, 2 bases at V and 9 bases at J, with 5 bases in the middle. The CDR3 extends over 11 amino acids. CDR1 is MNHEY, CDR2 SVGAGI, per germline. The CDR3 DNA is TGTGCCAGCAGTTACCTTAGTGAGCAGTTCTTC. It is translated as CASSYLSEQFF.

The chain joins TRBV20-1 to TRBJ1-4; D is undetermined. CDR3 size: 18 residues. Germline assignment: CDR1 DFQATT and CDR2 SNEGSKA (reference sequence). V lost 0 bases and J lost 4, with 21 bases in between. The CDR3 sequence: CSARDYLAAGGDNEKLFF. The CDR3 region has the DNA TGCAGTGCTAGAGATTATCTAGCCGCGGGCGGGGATAATGAAAAACTGTTTTTT.

This clonotype was seen many times. The chain joins TRBV20-1 to TRBJ2-7; the D gene is possibly TRBD2 (6 bases). Germline V gene sequence: CDR1 DFQATT, CDR2 SNEGSKA (reference sequence). The V gene lost 3 bases and the J gene lost 0 bases, with 9 bases spanning the gap. The CDR3 spans 13 residues. The CDR3 DNA reads as TGCAGTGCTAGCGGGAGAAGCTCCTACGAGCAGTACTTC. This gives the protein CSASGRSSYEQYF.

About this clonotype itself: A much larger clone differs from this one at a single base, so this may be a read error. The V and J genes are TRBV21-1 and TRBJ2-1; the D call TRBD1 from the table was never checked on the DNA. TRBV21-1 is an annotated pseudogene. The CDR3 consists of 14 residues. CDR3 amino acids: CASSKWRGTYEQFF. In DNA, the CDR3 is TGTGCCAGCAGCAAATGGCGGGGCACCTACGAGCAGTTCTTC.

The chain couples TRBV6-6 to TRBJ2-7; 9 nucleotides line up with TRBD2. This CDR3 is built from 14 residues. After removal of 8 bases from V and 2 bases from J, the junction contained 7 bases not matched to a gene. CDR1 and CDR2 from the germline V gene are MNHNY and SVGAGI (reference sequence). CDR3: CASVGREGPYEQYF. The CDR3 DNA sequence: TGTGCCAGCGTAGGGCGGGAGGGCCCCTACGAGCAGTACTTC.

Remarks on this clonotype: Given a much more abundant clone one base away, this may be a read error. The chain has TRBV28 and TRBJ2-6; no firm D call. V lost 5 bases and J 3 bases, leaving 8 bases between the germline ends. CDR1 and CDR2 (germline): MDHEN, SYDVKM. The CDR3 spans 14 residues. The CDR3 spells CASSVGIGANVLTF. The CDR3 DNA follows: TGTGCCAGCAGTGTAGGGATTGGGGCCAACGTCCTGACTTTC.

Notes on this clonotype: A junction end diverges from the germline sequence, so it may reflect a read error. J is TRBJ2-3 and V is TRBV7-2; D is unclear. Germline V gene sequence: CDR1 SGHTA, CDR2 FQGNSA. There are 15 residues in the CDR3. The chain's CDR3 is CASSPIAVSTETQYF. CDR3 DNA sequence: TGTGCCAGCAGCCCGATTGCGGTCTCCACAGAGACGCAGTATTTT.

The gene calls are TRBV20-1 and TRBJ2-1; perhaps TRBD2 as D (7 bases). The CDR3 covers 12 residues. V lost 6 bases to trimming and J lost 8 bases, with 14 bases between them. The germline V gene encodes CDR1 DFQATT and CDR2 SNEGSKA (reference sequence). CDR3 in amino acids: CSAEGGRDEQFF. CDR3 sequence (DNA): TGCAGTGCGGAGGGGGGGCGGGATGAGCAGTTCTTC.

This chain joins TRBV6-1 and TRBJ2-5; TRBD2 aligns across 8 bases. The CDR3 runs to 15 residues. After removal of 1 base from V and 5 bases from J, the junction contained 6 bases not matched to a gene. Germline values: CDR1 MNHNS, CDR2 SASEGT. The CDR3 DNA reads TGTGCCAGCAGTGAAGGCGGACTAGCTACTGAGACCCAGTACTTC. It specifies CASSEGGLATETQYF.

This clonotype was seen ten or more times. This chain joins TRBV28 and TRBJ2-3; 8 bases match TRBD2. The CDR3 length is 16 residues. Germline values: CDR1 MDHEN, CDR2 SYDVKM. V was pared by 3 bases and J by 6 bases, with 11 bases of the junction left unmatched. The CDR3 sequence is CASSFQVPGGPDTQYF. CDR3 coding DNA: TGTGCCAGCAGTTTCCAAGTCCCGGGAGGGCCGGATACGCAGTATTTT.

This clonotype has at least ten counts. The chain joins TRBV25-1 to TRBJ1-4; D remains ambiguous. With 1 base removed from V and 3 bases from J, the gap between germline ends came to 9 bases. Per the germline V gene, CDR1 is MGHDK and CDR2 is SYGVNS. The CDR3 is 15 amino acids. Here the CDR3 DNA reads TGTGCCAGCAGTGAATTCAAGGGTGCTAATGAAAAACTGTTTTTT. This translates into CASSEFKGANEKLFF. The variable domain in full, with the rest retrieved from reference TRBV25-1 and TRBJ1-4, is EADIYQTPRYLVIGTGKKITLECSQTMGHDKMYWYQQDPGMELHLIHYSYGVNSTEKGDLSSESTVSRIRTEHFPLTLESARPSHTSQYLCASSEFKGANEKLFFGSGTQLSVL.